The clone carrying this TCR beta chain was observed a handful of times. Antigen specificity is unknown. Semi-nested PCR with Nested Universal Primer A followed constant-region reverse priming of full-length variable regions. TCRdb reprocessed the 5' RACE reads with MiXCR, giving one entry per CDR3 protein. The table includes around 30,000 distinct CDR3 sequences, 20% to 30% detected once. The sorted Tregs were CD4+CD25+CD127-/low cells. Study-wide points: Larger-cohort validation covered only one TCR beta V-J rearrangement. Tumor Tregs overlapped most with tumor, then blood, naive CD4+ cells. Tumor memory CD4+ T cell TCR gene usage was found to cluster with blood and lymph node memory CD4+ cells and with lymph node naive CD4+ cells.

Sequenced material: tumor-infiltrating Tregs sorted from the breast tumor. This TCR derives from a female donor with breast cancer.

CDR3 coding DNA: TGTGCCAGCAGGGCACCGGGACAGGGCAGCCAGCCCCAGCATTTT. Encoded protein: CASRAPGQGSQPQHF. The V and J genes are TRBV27 and TRBJ1-5, with 9 bases fitting TRBD1. The CDR3 contains 15 residues. Germline CDR1 reads MNHEY; CDR2 reads SMNVEV (reference sequence). V trimming: 6 bases; J trimming: 7 bases; junction bases outside the gene matches: 10.